The sequence of this T cell receptor beta chain was determined in a study of cytomegalovirus exposure and HLA in healthy donors. Regarding the study as a whole: The HLA-A and HLA-B alleles of most subjects were reportedly predicted accurately from TCR beta sequences. Three CMV-associated chains proved CMV antigen-specific in vitro.

V shed 2 bases and J 2 bases; nucleotides not matched to a gene: 2. Germline V lookup: CDR1 MDHEN, CDR2 SYDVKM. The CDR3 is 15 amino acids. Concerning this clone: Its antigen is unknown.

Use of 60 Vbeta and 13 Jbeta primers characterized the PCR. Original processing methods: There were around 80 million unique TCR beta chains by a later count, and approximately 10 million of them were shared. This table comes from immunoSEQ multiplex PCR, and its TCRdb copy is limited to in-frame clones, with some not included. The V and J calls and clone size come from that table; D and trimming were worked out from the DNA. Counted here are 150,000 to 200,000 clones, roughly 80% occurring once; the ten biggest clones make up under 2%. This sequence was found in a man younger than 35 in good health and CMV-seronegative. The V gene is TRBV28, the J gene TRBJ2-7; TRBD2 aligns across 11 bases. The sample comprised PBMCs. CDR3 coding DNA: TGTGCCAGCAGTTTAACTAGCGGGGGTACCTACGAGCAGTACTTC. Amino acid sequence: CASSLTSGGTYEQYF.